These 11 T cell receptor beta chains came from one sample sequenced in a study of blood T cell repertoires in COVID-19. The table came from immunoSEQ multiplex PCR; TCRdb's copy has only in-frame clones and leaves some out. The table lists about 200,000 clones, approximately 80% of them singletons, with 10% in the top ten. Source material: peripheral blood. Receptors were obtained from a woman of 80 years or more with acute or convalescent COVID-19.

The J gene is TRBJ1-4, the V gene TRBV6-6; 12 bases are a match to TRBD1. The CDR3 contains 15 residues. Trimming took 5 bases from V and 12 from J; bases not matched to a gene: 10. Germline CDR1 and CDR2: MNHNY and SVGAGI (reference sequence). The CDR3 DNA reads TGTGCCAGCAGTGCCACCGGGACAGGGGGCGCAGAACTGTTTTTT. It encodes CASSATGTGGAELFF.

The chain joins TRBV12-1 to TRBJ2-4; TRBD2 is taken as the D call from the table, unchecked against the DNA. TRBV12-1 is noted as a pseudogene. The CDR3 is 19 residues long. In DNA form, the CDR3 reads TGTGCCAGCAGCCAATTCGGACTAGCGGGAGGGCTAGCCAAAAACATTCAGTACTTC. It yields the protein CASSQFGLAGGLAKNIQYF.

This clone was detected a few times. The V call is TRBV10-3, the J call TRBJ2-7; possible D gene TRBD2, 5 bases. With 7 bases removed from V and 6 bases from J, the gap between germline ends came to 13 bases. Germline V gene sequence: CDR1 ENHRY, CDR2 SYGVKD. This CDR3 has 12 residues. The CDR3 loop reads CAITRGDSEQYF. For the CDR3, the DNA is TGTGCCATCACCCGGGGAGATTCCGAGCAGTACTTC.

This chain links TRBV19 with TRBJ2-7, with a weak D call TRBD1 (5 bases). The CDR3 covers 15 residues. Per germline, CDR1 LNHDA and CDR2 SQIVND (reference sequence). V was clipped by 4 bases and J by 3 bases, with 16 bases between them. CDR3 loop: CASSSGHNAIYEQYF. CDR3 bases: TGTGCCAGTAGTAGTGGACACAATGCTATCTACGAGCAGTACTTC.

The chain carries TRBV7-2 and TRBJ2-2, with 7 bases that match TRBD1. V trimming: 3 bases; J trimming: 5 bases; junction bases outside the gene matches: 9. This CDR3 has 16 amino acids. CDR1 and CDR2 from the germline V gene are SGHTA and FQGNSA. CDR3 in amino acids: CASSFRDRALTGELFF. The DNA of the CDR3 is TGTGCCAGCAGCTTTCGAGACAGGGCGTTAACCGGGGAGCTGTTTTTT.

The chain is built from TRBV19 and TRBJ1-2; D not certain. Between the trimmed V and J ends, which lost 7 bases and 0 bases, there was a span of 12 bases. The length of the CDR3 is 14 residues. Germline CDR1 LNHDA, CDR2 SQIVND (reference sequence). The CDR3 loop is CASNVQSANYGYTF. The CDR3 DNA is TGTGCCAGTAACGTACAGAGTGCTAACTATGGCTACACCTTC.

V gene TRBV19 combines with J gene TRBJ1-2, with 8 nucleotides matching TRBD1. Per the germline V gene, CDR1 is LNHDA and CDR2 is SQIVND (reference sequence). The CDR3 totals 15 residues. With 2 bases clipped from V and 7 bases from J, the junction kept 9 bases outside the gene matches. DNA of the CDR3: TGTGCCAGTAGTATACCGACAGGGGCGTCAAGTGGCTACACCTTC. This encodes CASSIPTGASSGYTF. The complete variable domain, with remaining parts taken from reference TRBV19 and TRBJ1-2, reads DGGITQSPKYLFRKEGQNVTLSCEQNLNHDAMYWYRQDPGQGLRLIYYSQIVNDFQKGDIAEGYSVSREKKESFPLTVTSAQKNPTAFYLCASSIPTGASSGYTFGSGTRLTVV.

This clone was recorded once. The CDR3 region is CASSLAGVVLETQYF. The DNA of the CDR3 is TGTGCCAGCAGCTTAGCGGGAGTGGTCTTGGAGACCCAGTACTTC. V gene TRBV7-2 combines with J gene TRBJ2-5, with D possibly matching TRBD2 (5 bases). Germline CDR1 SGHTA, CDR2 FQGNSA. The CDR3 has 15 residues. Trimming stripped 0 bases from V and 5 bases from J, with 13 bases between.

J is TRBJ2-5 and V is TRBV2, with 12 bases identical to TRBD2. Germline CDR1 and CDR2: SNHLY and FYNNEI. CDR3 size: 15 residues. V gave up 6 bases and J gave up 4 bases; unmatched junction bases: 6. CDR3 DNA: TGTGCCAGCAGAGAGACTAGCGGGGGAAGAGAGACCCAGTACTTC. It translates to CASRETSGGRETQYF.

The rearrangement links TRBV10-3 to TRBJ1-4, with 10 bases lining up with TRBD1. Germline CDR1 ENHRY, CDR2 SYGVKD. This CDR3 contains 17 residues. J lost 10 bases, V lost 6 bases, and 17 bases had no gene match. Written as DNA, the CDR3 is TGTGCCATCAGCCTTACCGACAGGGGGCCCGCCGGGGGAAAACTGTTTTTT. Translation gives CAISLTDRGPAGGKLFF.

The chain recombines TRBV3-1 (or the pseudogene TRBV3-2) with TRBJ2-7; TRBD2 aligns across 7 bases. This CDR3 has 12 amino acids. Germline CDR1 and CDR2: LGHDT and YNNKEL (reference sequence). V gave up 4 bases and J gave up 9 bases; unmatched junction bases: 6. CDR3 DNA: TGTGCCAGCAGCCGGGACTACGGAAGGCAGTACTTC. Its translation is CASSRDYGRQYF.